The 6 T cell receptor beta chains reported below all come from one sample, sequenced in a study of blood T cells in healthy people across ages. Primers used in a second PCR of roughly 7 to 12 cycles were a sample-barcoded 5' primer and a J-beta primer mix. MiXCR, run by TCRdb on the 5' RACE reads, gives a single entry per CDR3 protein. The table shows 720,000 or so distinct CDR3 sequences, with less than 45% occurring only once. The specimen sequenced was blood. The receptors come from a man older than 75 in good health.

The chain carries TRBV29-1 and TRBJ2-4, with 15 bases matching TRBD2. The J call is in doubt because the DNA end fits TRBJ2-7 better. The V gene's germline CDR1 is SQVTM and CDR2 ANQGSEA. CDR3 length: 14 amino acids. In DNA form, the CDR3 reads TGCAGCGTTTCCGGACTAGCGGGAGGGTACGAGCAGTACTTC. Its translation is CSVSGLAGGYEQYF.

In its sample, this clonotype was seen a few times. CDR3 DNA sequence: TGTGCCAGCAGCTTACACGGGACCTCTCATCGAAAACTGTTTTTT. This translates into CASSLHGTSHRKLFF. The rearrangement links TRBV7-2 to TRBJ1-4, with a tentative D call TRBD1 (5 bases). Germline lookup yields CDR1 SGHTA and CDR2 FQGNSA. Trimming took off 2 bases at V and 10 bases at J, with 17 bases between the two ends. This CDR3 has 15 amino acids.

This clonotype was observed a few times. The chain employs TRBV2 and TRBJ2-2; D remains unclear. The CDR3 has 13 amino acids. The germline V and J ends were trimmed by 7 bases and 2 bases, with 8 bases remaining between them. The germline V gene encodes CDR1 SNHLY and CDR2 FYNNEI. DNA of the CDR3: TGTGCCAGCAAGCCCACCAACACCGGGGAGCTGTTTTTT. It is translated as CASKPTNTGELFF.

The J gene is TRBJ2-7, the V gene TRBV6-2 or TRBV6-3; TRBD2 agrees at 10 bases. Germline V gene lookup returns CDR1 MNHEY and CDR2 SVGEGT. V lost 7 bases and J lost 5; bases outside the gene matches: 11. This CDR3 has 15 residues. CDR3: CASTSTGTSANEQYF. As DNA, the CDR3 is TGTGCCAGCACCTCAACCGGGACTAGCGCCAACGAGCAGTACTTC.

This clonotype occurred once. The CDR3 DNA follows: TGTGCCAGCACCCCAGGGCGAGCGGTCCGGAAGAATGAGCAGTTCTTC. It codes for CASTPGRAVRKNEQFF. The V call is TRBV6-6, the J call TRBJ2-1, with D perhaps being TRBD1 or TRBD2 (5 bases each). V dropped 7 bases and J dropped 7 bases, with 23 bases sitting between them. This CDR3 is built from 16 residues. The germline gives CDR1 MNHNY, CDR2 SVGAGI (reference sequence).

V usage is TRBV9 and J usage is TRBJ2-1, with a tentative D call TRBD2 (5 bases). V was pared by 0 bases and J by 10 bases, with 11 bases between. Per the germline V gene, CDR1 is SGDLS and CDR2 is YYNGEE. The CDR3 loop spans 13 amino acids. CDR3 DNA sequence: TGTGCCAGCAGCGTAGAGGAGCGGTCAGAGCAGTTCTTC. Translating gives CASSVEERSEQFF.